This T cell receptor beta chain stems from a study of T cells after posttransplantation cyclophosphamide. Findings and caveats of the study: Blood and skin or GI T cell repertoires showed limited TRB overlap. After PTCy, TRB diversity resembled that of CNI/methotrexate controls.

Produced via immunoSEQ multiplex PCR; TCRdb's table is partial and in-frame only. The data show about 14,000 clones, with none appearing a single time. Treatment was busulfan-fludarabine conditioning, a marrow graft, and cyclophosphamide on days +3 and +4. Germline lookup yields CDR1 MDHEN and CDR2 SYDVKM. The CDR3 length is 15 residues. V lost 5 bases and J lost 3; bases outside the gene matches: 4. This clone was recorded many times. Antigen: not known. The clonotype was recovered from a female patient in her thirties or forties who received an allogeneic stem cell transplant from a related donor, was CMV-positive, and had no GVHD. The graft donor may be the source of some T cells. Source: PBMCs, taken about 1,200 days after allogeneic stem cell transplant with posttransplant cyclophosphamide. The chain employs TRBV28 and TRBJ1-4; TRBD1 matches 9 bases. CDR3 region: CASSRDRVANEKLFF. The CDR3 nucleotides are TGTGCCAGCAGTAGGGACAGGGTGGCTAATGAAAAACTGTTTTTT.